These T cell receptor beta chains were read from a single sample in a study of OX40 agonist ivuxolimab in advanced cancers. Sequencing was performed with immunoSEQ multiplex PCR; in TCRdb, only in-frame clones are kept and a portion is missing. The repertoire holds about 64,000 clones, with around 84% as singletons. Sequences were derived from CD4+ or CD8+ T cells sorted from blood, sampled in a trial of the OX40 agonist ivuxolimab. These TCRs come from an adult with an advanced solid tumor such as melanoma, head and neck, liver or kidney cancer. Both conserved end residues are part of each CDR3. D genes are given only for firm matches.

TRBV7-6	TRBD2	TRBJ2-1	CASSLRGSSYNEQFF
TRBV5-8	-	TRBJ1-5	CASSLDRTNQPQHF
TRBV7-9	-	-	CASSLFANYEQYF
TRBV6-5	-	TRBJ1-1	CASSRTRNTEAFF
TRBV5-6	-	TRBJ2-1	CASSSDFREQFF
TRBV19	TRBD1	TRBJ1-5	CASSLTGGNQPQHF
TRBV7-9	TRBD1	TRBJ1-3	CASSLIGGAGNTIYF
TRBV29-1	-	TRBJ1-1	CSAQRPGNTEAFF
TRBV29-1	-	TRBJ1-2	CSVLAGRVGKGLYGYAF
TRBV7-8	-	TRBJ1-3	CASSLGGSGNTIYF
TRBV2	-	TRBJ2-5	CASSESGETQYF
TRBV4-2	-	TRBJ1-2	CASSQDTGTTYGYTF
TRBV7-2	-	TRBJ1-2	CASNFNGISYGYTF
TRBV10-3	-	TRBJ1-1	CAIRGTEKNTEAFF
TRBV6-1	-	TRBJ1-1	CASTVDSGTEAFF
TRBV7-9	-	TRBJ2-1	CASSSPGGVYSEQFF
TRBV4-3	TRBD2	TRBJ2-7	CASSQEGTSGSSRQYF
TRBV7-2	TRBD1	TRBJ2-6	CASSSTGAGDGANVLTF
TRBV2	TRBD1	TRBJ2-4	CASRDDRVSDIQYF
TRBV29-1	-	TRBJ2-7	CSASDSLDEQYF